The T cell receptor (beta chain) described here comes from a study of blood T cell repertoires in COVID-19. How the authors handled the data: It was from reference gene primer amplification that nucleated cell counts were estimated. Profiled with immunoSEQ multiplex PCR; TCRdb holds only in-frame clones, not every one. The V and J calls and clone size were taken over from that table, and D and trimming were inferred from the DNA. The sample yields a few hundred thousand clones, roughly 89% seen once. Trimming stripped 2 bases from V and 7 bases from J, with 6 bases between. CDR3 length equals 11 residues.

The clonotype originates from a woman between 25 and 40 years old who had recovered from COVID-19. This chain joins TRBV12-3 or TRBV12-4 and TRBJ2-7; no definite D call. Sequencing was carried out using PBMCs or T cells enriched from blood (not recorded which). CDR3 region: CASSLLSEQYF. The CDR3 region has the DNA TGTGCCAGCAGTTTACTATCTGAGCAGTACTTC.